The TCR beta chain under discussion was sequenced for a study of T-cell memory formation after mild COVID-19. Regarding the study as a whole: Detection of some responders pre-infection suggested pre-existing cross-reactive memory T cells participated.

J gave up 3 bases and V 3 bases, and 8 bases lay outside the gene matches. CDR3 size: 19 residues. TCRdb called the 5' RACE reads again in MiXCR, with one record for every CDR3 protein. Of over 400,000 distinct CDR3 sequences listed, around a quarter are singletons. This clonotype was recorded a few times. Its specificity is unknown. Sequences were obtained from PBMCs or a T cell subset sorted from them (not recorded which). The rearrangement uses TRBV12-3 or TRBV12-4 and TRBJ2-1; 16 nucleotides agree with TRBD2. The sequence was obtained from an adult woman who had mild COVID-19 (a few samples of this study predate the infection). Cell type and time point are not known. DNA of the CDR3: TGTGCCAGCAGTTTGGCGGGACTAGCGGGAGGGCCTATCTACAATGAGCAGTTCTTC. It specifies CASSLAGLAGGPIYNEQFF.